The clone carrying this TCR beta chain was seen at least ten times. Its antigen remains unknown. The sample belongs to a study of naive and memory T cell subsets. Separate alpha and beta amplification began at the second PCR step. Two oligonucleotides, mixed equimolar, formed the beta constant-region primer covering TRBC1 and TRBC2. Four rounds of PCR amplified the ligated cDNA using nested alpha and beta constant-region primers plus SP2. An oligonucleotide with the SP2 primer and a 12-nucleotide UMI was ligated to the cDNA 3' end. TCRdb passed the UMI-ligation and nested PCR reads through MiXCR, listing each CDR3 protein once. The table has 90,000 to 120,000 distinct CDR3 sequences, roughly 15% seen once. Regarding the study as a whole: Naive repertoires, especially CD8, held a few larger clonotypes, possibly memory cells re-expressing CD45RA.

This sequence was found in a human donor in good health. Input material: naive CD8+ T cells from blood.

The CDR3 DNA follows: TGTGCCAGCAGTTACTCCCCCAGGGGTAATCAGCCCCAGCATTTT. Translating it yields CASSYSPRGNQPQHF. V is TRBV6-2 or TRBV6-3 and J is TRBJ1-5, with D perhaps matching TRBD1 (6 bases). Germline CDR1 MNHEY, CDR2 SVGEGT. The CDR3 spans 15 residues. V was cut by 0 bases and J by 4 bases, with 10 bases left in between.